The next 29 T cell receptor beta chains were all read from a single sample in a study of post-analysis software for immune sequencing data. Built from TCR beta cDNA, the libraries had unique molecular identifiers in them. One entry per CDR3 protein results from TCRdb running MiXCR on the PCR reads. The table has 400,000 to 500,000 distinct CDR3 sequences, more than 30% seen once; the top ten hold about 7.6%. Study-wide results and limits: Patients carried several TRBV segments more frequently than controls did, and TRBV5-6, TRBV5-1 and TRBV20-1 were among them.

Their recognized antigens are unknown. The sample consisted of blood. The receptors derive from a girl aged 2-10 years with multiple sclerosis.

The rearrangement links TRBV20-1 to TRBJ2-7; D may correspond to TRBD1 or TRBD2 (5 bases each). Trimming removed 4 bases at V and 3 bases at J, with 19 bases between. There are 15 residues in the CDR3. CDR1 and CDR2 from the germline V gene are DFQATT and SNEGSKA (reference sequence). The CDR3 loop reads CSATSTGRGIYEQYF. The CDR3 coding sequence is TGCAGTGCTACCAGTACGGGACGGGGCATCTACGAGCAGTACTTC.

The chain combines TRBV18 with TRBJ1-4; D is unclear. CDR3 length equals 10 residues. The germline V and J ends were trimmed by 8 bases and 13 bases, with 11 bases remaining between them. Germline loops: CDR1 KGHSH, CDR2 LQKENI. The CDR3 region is CASELEGLFF. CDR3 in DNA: TGTGCCAGCGAGCTCGAGGGACTGTTTTTT.

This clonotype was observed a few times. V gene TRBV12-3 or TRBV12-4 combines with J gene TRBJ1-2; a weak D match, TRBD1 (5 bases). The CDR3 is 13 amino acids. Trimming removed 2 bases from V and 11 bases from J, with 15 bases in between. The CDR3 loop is CASSLSRAEGYTF. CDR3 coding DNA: TGTGCCAGCAGTTTATCCAGGGCCGAGGGGTACACCTTC.

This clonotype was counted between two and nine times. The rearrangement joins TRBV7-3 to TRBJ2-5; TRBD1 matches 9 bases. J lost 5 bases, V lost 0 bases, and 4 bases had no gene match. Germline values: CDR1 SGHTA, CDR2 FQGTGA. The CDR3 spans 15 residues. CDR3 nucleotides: TGTGCCAGCAGCTTAACGGGGACAGGGACTGAGACCCAGTACTTC. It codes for CASSLTGTGTETQYF.

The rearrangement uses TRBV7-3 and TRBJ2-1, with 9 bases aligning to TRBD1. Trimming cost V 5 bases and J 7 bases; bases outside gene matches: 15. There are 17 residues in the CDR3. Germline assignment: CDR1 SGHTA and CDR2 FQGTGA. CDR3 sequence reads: CASSPFLGTGTMNEQFF. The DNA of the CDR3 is TGTGCCAGCAGCCCCTTTTTGGGGACAGGGACTATGAATGAGCAGTTCTTC.

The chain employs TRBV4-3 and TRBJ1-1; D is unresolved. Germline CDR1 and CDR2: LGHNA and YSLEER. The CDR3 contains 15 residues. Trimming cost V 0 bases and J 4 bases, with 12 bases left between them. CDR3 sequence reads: CASSQDRGSSTEAFF. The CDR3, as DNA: TGCGCCAGCAGCCAAGATCGGGGTTCGAGCACTGAAGCTTTCTTT.

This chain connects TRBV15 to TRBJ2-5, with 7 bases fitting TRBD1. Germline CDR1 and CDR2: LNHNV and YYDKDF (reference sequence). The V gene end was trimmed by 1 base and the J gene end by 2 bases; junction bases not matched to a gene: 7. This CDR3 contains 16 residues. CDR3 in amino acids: CATSRGAGGTQETQYF. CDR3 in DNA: TGTGCCACCAGCAGAGGCGCAGGGGGTACTCAAGAGACCCAGTACTTC.

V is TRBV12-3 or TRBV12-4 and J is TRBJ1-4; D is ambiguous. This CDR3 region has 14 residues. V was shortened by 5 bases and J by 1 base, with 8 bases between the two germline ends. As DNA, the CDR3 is TGTGCCAGCAGTCATAGGCAAACTAATGAAAAACTGTTTTTT. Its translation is CASSHRQTNEKLFF.

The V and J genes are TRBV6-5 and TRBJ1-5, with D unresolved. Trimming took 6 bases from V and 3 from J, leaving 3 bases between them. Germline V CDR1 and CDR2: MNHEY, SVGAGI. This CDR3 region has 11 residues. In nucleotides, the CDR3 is TGTGCCAGCAGGGCCAATCAGCCCCAGCATTTT. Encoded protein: CASRANQPQHF.

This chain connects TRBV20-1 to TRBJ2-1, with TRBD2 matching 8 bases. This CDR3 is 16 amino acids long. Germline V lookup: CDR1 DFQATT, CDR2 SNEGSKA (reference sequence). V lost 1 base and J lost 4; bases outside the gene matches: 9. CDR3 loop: CSARVVGTRLYNEQFF. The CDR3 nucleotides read TGCAGTGCTAGAGTTGTCGGGACTAGGCTTTACAATGAGCAGTTCTTC.

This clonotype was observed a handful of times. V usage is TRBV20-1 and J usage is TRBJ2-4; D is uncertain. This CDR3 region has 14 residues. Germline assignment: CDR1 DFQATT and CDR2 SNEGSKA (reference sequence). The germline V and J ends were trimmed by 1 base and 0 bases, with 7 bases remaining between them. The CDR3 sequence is CSARVNGAKNIQYF. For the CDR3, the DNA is TGCAGTGCTAGAGTTAACGGAGCCAAAAACATTCAGTACTTC.

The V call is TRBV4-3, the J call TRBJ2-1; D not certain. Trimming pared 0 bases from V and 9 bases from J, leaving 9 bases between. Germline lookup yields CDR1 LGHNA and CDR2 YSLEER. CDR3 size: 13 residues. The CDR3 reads CASSQEWWGEQFF. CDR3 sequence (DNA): TGCGCCAGCAGCCAAGAGTGGTGGGGTGAGCAGTTCTTC.

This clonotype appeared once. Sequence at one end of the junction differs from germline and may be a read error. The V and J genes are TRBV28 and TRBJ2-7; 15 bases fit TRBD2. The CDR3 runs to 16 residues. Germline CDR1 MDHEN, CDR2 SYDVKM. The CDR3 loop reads CATILGTSGGPYEQYF. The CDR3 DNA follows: TGCGCCACCATTCTCGGGACTAGCGGGGGGCCCTACGAGCAGTACTTC. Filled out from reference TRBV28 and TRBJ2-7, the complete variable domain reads DVKVTQSSRYLVKRTGEKVFLECVQDMDHENMFWYRQDPGLGLRLIYFSYDVKMKEKGDIPEGYSVSREKKERFSLILESASTNQTSMYLCATILGTSGGPYEQYFGPGTRLTVT.

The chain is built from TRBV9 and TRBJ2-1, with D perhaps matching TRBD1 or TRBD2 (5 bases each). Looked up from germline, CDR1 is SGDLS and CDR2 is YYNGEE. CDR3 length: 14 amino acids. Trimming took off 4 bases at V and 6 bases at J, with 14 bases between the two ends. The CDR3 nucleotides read TGTGCCAGCAGCCCCCGGGACGGCGGCAATGAGCAGTTCTTC. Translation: CASSPRDGGNEQFF.

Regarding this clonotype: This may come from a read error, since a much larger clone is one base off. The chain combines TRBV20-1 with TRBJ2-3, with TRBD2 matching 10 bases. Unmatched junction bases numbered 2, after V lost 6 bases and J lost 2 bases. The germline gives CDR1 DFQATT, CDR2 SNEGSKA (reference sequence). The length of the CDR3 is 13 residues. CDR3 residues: CSAGTSDTDTQYF. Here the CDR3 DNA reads TGCAGTGCCGGGACTAGCGACACAGATACGCAGTATTTT.

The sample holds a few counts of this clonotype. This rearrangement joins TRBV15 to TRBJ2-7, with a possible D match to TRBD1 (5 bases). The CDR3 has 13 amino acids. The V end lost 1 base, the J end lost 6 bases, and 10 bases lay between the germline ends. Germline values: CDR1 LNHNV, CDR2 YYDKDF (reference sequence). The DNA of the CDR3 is TGTGCCACCAGCAGAGGACAGTCTAGCGAGCAGTACTTC. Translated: CATSRGQSSEQYF.

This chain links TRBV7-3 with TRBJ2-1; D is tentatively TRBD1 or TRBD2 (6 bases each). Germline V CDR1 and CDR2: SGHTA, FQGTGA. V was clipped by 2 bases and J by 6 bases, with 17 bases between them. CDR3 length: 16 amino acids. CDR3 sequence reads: CASSLVEAGGGNEQFF. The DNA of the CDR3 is TGTGCCAGCAGCTTAGTCGAGGCAGGAGGGGGCAATGAGCAGTTCTTC.

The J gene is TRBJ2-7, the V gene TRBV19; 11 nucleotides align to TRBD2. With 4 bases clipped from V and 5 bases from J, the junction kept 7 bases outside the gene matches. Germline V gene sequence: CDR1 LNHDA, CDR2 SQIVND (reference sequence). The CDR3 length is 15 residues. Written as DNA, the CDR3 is TGTGCCAGTAGTACTCGACTAGCGGGATACCACGAGCAGTACTTC. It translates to CASSTRLAGYHEQYF.

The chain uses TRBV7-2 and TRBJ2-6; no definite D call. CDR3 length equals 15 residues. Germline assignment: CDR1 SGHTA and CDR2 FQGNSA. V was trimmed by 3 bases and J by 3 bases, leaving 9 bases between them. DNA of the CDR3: TGTGCCAGCAGCTTCTCAGGCGGTGGGGCCAACGTCCTGACTTTC. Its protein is CASSFSGGGANVLTF. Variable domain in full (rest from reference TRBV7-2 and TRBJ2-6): GAGVSQSPSNKVTEKGKDVELRCDPISGHTALYWYRQSLGQGLEFLIYFQGNSAPDKSGLPSDRFSAERTGGSVSTLTIQRTQQEDSAVYLCASSFSGGGANVLTFGAGSRLTVL.

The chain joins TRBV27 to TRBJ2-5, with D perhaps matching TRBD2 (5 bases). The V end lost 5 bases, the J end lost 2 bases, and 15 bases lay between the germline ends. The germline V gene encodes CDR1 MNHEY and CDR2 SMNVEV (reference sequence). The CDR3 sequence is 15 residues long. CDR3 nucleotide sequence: TGTGCCAGCAGTGTGACCCGAGGGTTGCAAGAGACCCAGTACTTC. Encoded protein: CASSVTRGLQETQYF.

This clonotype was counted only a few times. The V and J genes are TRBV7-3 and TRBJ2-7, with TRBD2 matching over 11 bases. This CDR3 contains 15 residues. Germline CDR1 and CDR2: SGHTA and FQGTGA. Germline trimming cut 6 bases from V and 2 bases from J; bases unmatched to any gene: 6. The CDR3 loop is CASSPLAGATYEQYF. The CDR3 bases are TGTGCCAGCAGTCCACTAGCGGGAGCCACCTACGAGCAGTACTTC.

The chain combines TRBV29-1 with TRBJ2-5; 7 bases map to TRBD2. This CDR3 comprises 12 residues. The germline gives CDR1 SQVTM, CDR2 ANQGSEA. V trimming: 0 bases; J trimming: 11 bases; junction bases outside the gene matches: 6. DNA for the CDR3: TGCAGCGTTGAAGACCTGAGGCGGGAGCAGTACTTC. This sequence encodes CSVEDLRREQYF.

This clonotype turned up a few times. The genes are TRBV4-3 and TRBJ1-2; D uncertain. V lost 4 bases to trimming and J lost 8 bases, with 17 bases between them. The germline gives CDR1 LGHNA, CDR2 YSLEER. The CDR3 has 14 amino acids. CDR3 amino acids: CASSRDRAARGYTF. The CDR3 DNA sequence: TGCGCCAGCAGCCGAGATAGGGCGGCGAGGGGCTACACCTTC.

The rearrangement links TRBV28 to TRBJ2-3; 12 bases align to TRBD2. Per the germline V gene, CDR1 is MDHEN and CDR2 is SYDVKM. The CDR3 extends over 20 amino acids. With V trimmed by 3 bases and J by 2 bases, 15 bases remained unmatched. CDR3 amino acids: CASSFARLAGALLNTDTQYF. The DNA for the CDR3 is TGTGCCAGCAGTTTCGCTCGACTAGCGGGGGCCCTGTTGAACACAGATACGCAGTATTTT. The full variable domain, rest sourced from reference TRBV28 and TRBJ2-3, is DVKVTQSSRYLVKRTGEKVFLECVQDMDHENMFWYRQDPGLGLRLIYFSYDVKMKEKGDIPEGYSVSREKKERFSLILESASTNQTSMYLCASSFARLAGALLNTDTQYFGPGTRLTVL.

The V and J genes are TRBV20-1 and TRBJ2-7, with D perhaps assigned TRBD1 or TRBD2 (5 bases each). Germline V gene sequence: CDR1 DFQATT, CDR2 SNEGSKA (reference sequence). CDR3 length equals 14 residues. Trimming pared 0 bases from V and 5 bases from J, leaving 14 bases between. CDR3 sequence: CSARDTRGGHEQYF. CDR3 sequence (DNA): TGCAGTGCTAGAGATACTAGGGGCGGCCACGAGCAGTACTTC.

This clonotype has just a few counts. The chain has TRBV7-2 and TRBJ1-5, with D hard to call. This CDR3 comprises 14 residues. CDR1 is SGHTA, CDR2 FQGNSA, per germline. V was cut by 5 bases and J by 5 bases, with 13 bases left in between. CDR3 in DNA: TGTGCCAGCAGCCCAGTGGCAGCGTATCAGCCCCAGCATTTT. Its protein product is CASSPVAAYQPQHF. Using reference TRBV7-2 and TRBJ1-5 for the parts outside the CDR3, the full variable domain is GAGVSQSPSNKVTEKGKDVELRCDPISGHTALYWYRQSLGQGLEFLIYFQGNSAPDKSGLPSDRFSAERTGGSVSTLTIQRTQQEDSAVYLCASSPVAAYQPQHFGDGTRLSIL.

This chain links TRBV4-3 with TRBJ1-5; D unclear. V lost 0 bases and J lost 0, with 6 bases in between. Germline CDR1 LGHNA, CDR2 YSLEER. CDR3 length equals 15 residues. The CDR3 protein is CASSQDGGSNQPQHF. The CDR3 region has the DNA TGCGCCAGCAGCCAAGACGGCGGTAGCAATCAGCCCCAGCATTTT.

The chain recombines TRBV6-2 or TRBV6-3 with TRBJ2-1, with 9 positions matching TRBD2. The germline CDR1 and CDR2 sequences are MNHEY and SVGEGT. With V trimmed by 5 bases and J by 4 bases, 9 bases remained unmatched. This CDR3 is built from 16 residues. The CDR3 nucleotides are TGTGCCAGCAGTACGCTACTAGCGGGTAAATACAATGAGCAGTTCTTC. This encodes CASSTLLAGKYNEQFF.

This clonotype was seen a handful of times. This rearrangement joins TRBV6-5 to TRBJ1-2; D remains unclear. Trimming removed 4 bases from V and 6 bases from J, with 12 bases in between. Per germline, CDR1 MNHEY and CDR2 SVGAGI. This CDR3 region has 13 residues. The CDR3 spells CASSFQRNDGYTF. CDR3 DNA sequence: TGTGCCAGCAGTTTCCAGCGGAATGATGGCTACACCTTC.